A single TCR beta chain is shown here with its context. The target antigen is unknown. CDR3 length: 15 amino acids. Germline CDR1 is SGHAT and CDR2 is FQNNGV. Trimming stripped 0 bases from V and 6 bases from J, with 11 bases between. This specimen comes from a study of T cell responses to AZD1222 COVID-19 vaccine. Study conclusions and caveats: Per reports, nearly half of all spike-specific TCRs target regions that are unmutated in variants. The span of vaccine-associated CD4 TCRs extended across spike, with dominance at 160-218 and 743-854. Only six or seven AZD1222 recipients tested seropositive at baseline.

The repertoire was sequenced with immunoSEQ multiplex PCR; TCRdb's copy has only in-frame clones and lacks some. There are approximately 130,000 clones in the sample; over 75% occur only once, and 7.9% lies in the top ten. The specimen was peripheral blood, collected 28 days after the second dose of the MenACWY control vaccine. V usage is TRBV11-2 and J usage is TRBJ2-2; maybe TRBD2 (5 bases). The sequence was collected from an adult who received the MenACWY meningococcal vaccine as a control. For the CDR3, the DNA is TGTGCCAGCAGCTTAGATCTCCGGGGAGCCGGGGAGCTGTTTTTT. It yields the protein CASSLDLRGAGELFF.